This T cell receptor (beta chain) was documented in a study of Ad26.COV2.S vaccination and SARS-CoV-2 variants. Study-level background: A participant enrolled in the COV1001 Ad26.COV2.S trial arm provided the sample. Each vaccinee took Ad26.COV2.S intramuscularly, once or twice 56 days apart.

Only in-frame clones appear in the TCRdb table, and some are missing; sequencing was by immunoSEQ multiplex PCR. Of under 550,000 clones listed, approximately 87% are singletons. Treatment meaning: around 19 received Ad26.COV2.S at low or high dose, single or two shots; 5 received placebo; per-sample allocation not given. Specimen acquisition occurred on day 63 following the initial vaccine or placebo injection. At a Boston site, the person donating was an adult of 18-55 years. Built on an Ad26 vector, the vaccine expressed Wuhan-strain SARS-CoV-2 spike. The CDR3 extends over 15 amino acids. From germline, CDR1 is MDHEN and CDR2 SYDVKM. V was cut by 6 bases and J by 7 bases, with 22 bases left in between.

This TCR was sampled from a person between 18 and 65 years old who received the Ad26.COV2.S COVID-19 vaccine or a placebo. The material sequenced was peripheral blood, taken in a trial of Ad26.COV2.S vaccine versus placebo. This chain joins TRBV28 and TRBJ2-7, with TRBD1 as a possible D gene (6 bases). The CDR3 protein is CASSTGQKPPGEQYF. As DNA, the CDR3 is TGTGCCAGCAGCACCGGACAGAAACCTCCGGGTGAGCAGTACTTC.